The T cell receptor beta chain described here comes from a study of OX40 agonist ivuxolimab in advanced cancers. Findings and caveats of the study: The study observed clonal expansion of CD4+ and CD8+ blood T cells by week 6 at 0.1 to 3.0 mg/kg.

Comment on this clone: What it binds is not known.

With autoimmune disease history or systemic immunosuppression, patients were excluded. Assay: immunoSEQ multiplex PCR; the TCRdb copy retains only in-frame clones and omits some. The sample has 60,000 or so clones, around 87% seen once. The V end lost 0 bases, the J end lost 3 bases, and 6 bases lay between the germline ends. Germline loops: CDR1 SGHRS, CDR2 YFSETQ. The CDR3 spans 13 residues. The receptor's source is an adult with an advanced solid tumor such as melanoma, head and neck, liver or kidney cancer. The gene calls are TRBV5-1 and TRBJ1-1; D not certain. The source material was CD4+ or CD8+ T cells sorted from blood, sampled in a trial of the OX40 agonist ivuxolimab. CDR3 DNA sequence: TGCGCCAGCAGCTTGGACAGCTACACTGAAGCTTTCTTT. Its translation is CASSLDSYTEAFF.